The rows below give T cell receptor beta chains drawn from one sample of a study of blood T cell repertoires in COVID-19. Assay: immunoSEQ multiplex PCR; the TCRdb copy retains only in-frame clones and omits some. The sample records around 200,000 clones, more than 80% being singletons. The material sequenced was PBMCs or T cells enriched from blood (not recorded which). The source is a woman aged 40 to 50 with acute COVID-19. Both conserved end residues are part of each CDR3. For some rows the clone size is stated as once, few or many, or as a class when expanded; others skip it.

j_gene: TRBJ2-3; abundance: once; v_gene: TRBV5-1; CDR3aa: CASSTWTGGADTQYF
j_gene: TRBJ1-2; abundance: once; v_gene: TRBV5-1; CDR3aa: CASSFDSSYGYTF
j_gene: TRBJ1-1; abundance: NA; v_gene: TRBV7-2; CDR3aa: CASSLGHLNTEAFF
j_gene: TRBJ1-2; abundance: few; v_gene: TRBV18; CDR3aa: CATKNEGVDGYTF
j_gene: TRBJ1-2; abundance: NA; v_gene: TRBV5-4; CDR3aa: CASSYSGTGPGIGYTF
j_gene: TRBJ1-1; abundance: few; v_gene: TRBV2; CDR3aa: CASQPGGANTEAFF
j_gene: TRBJ2-1; abundance: NA; v_gene: TRBV14; CDR3aa: CASSQVRGSSYNEQFF
j_gene: TRBJ1-3; abundance: NA; v_gene: TRBV5-1; CDR3aa: CASSLGQGSSGNTIYF
j_gene: TRBJ1-4; abundance: once; v_gene: TRBV9; CDR3aa: CASSLGQGTTNEKLFF
j_gene: TRBJ1-1; abundance: NA; v_gene: TRBV9; CDR3aa: CASSGAGSAWNTEAFF
j_gene: TRBJ1-1; abundance: NA; v_gene: TRBV3-1/TRBV3-2; CDR3aa: CASSPGGHQPEAFF
j_gene: TRBJ2-3; abundance: once; v_gene: TRBV19; CDR3aa: CASSMGGGRTDTQYF
j_gene: TRBJ2-1; abundance: NA; v_gene: TRBV5-5; CDR3aa: CASSLGTGLTYNEQFF
j_gene: TRBJ2-6; abundance: few; v_gene: TRBV6-1; CDR3aa: CASSEAGQGKTGANVLTF
j_gene: TRBJ2-7; abundance: NA; v_gene: TRBV5-6; CDR3aa: CASSLTGTTYEQYF
j_gene: TRBJ1-2; abundance: NA; v_gene: TRBV7-8; CDR3aa: CASSPVPYGYTF
j_gene: TRBJ1-2; abundance: NA; v_gene: TRBV24-1; CDR3aa: CATSDNGGDLYGYTF
j_gene: TRBJ1-2; abundance: NA; v_gene: TRBV24-1; CDR3aa: CATSDSKRRDIHGYTF
j_gene: TRBJ1-2; abundance: NA; v_gene: TRBV25-1; CDR3aa: CASSGDRVRTNYGYTF
j_gene: TRBJ2-3; abundance: NA; v_gene: TRBV2; CDR3aa: CASKVRQGSTDTQYF
j_gene: TRBJ2-7; abundance: NA; v_gene: TRBV27; CDR3aa: CASSMLGSSGVYEQYF
j_gene: TRBJ2-7; abundance: NA; v_gene: TRBV6-2/TRBV6-3; CDR3aa: CASSSGTMAYF
j_gene: TRBJ1-5; abundance: NA; v_gene: TRBV19; CDR3aa: CASRAGTGFRNQPQHF
j_gene: TRBJ2-7; abundance: once; v_gene: TRBV7-9; CDR3aa: CASSLGGFDEQYF
j_gene: TRBJ1-1; abundance: NA; v_gene: TRBV6-1; CDR3aa: CASSELGDRAFF